This T cell receptor (beta chain) was documented in a study of blood T cell repertoires in COVID-19. Study-wide background: From the United States, Italy and Spain came samples of acute and convalescent COVID-19.

Repertoires were generated with immunoSEQ multiplex PCR, while TCRdb's copy carries only in-frame clones and drops some. The sample holds some 190,000 clones; 75% to 90% are singletons and the top ten take 2% to 2.5%. The germline V gene has CDR1 LNHDA and CDR2 SQIVND (reference sequence). The CDR3 consists of 15 residues. V lost 3 bases, J lost 1 base, and 12 bases lay in between. The study recruited people aged roughly 18 to 100 years across roughly 23 US areas. V is TRBV19 and J is TRBJ1-1; D not certain. This TCR was sampled from a woman in her thirties or forties with acute COVID-19. Sequenced input: PBMCs or T cells enriched from blood (not recorded which). The CDR3 here is CASSIPTRENTEAFF. The CDR3 DNA follows: TGTGCCAGTAGTATCCCGACCCGGGAGAACACTGAAGCTTTCTTT.